The 9 T cell receptor beta chains presented below share a single source sample, sequenced in a study of CXCR3-negative and CXCR3-positive naive CD8 T cells. The libraries of TRB cDNA were constructed through 5' RACE using UMI labels. TCRdb re-called the 5' RACE reads and catalogs CDR3 proteins one per entry, DNA excluded. The sample features 20,000 to 25,000 distinct CDR3 sequences, with 15% to 25% in its top ten. The sequenced material came from memory CD8+ T cells from blood. The receptors were gathered from a human donor in good health. Some clones in this sample may be carry-over from other donors' samples.

V and J are TRBV7-2 and TRBJ2-7; the D call of TRBD1 rests on TCRdb alone, since no DNA is present to check it. CDR1 is SGHTA, CDR2 FQGNSA, per germline. This CDR3 region has 14 residues. CDR3 loop: CASSPGTHPGRQYF.

V usage is TRBV7-9 and J usage is TRBJ2-5; TCRdb's D gene call, TRBD1, goes unchecked for lack of DNA. The germline gives CDR1 SEHNR, CDR2 FQNEAQ (reference sequence). This CDR3 spans 16 amino acids. The CDR3 sequence is CASSLRSQGVGETQYF.

The chain combines TRBV21-1 with TRBJ2-7; TCRdb reports TRBD1, a call that lacks DNA to check it against. TRBV21-1 is listed as a pseudogene. The CDR3 contains 16 residues. This CDR3 reads CASSKVRTSSSYEQYF.

CDR3 in amino acids: CASSHRDRGPYEQYF. The chain couples TRBV4-3 to TRBJ2-7; the TCRdb D gene call, TRBD1, has no DNA to confirm it. Looked up from germline, CDR1 is LGHNA and CDR2 is YSLEER. The CDR3 has 15 residues.

The rearrangement uses TRBV10-3 and TRBJ2-5; TCRdb gives TRBD2 as the D gene, but with no DNA this cannot be confirmed. Germline V gives CDR1 ENHRY, CDR2 SYGVKD. CDR3 length equals 15 residues. CDR3 protein: CAIRTGDLASRTQYF.

The V call is TRBV20-1, the J call TRBJ2-3; TCRdb selects TRBD1, and the lack of DNA leaves this call unchecked. CDR1 and CDR2 from the germline V gene are DFQATT and SNEGSKA (reference sequence). The CDR3 loop spans 16 amino acids. This chain's CDR3 is CSARNLAGGHADTQYF.

V gene TRBV7-9 combines with J gene TRBJ2-2; the TRBD1 assignment by TCRdb is unverifiable without DNA. Germline CDR1 SEHNR, CDR2 FQNEAQ (reference sequence). The CDR3 runs 17 residues. The CDR3 loop is CASSLVLGQGLVGELFF. The variable domain in full, completed from reference TRBV7-9 and TRBJ2-2, reads DTGVSQNPRHKITKRGQNVTFRCDPISEHNRLYWYRQTLGQGPEFLTYFQNEAQLEKSRLLSDRFSAERPKGSFSTLEIQRTEQGDSAMYLCASSLVLGQGLVGELFFGEGSRLTVL.

Here the CDR3 reads CASKDRVDTGELFF. The gene calls are TRBV3-1 and TRBJ2-2. CDR1 and CDR2 (germline): LGHDT, YNNKEL (reference sequence). CDR3 length: 14 residues.

The gene calls are TRBV4-3 and TRBJ2-3; with no DNA, the TCRdb D assignment of TRBD1 cannot be verified. The germline gives CDR1 LGHNA, CDR2 YSLEER. This CDR3 region has 16 residues. The CDR3 loop reads CASSQAQGKITDTQYF.